The rows below give T cell receptor beta chains drawn from one sample of a study of T cells in Graves' hyperthyroidism and ophthalmopathy. A single record per CDR3 protein comes from TCRdb applying MiXCR to the multiplex PCR reads. The sample has roughly 640,000 distinct CDR3 sequences; around 15% are singletons. Specimen: blood. These receptors all stem from a woman aged 40-49 years with Graves' ophthalmopathy. Both conserved end residues are part of each CDR3. A D gene is named only where the DNA matches it firmly. Size tells how often a clone was seen (once, few, many) or the class of an expanded clone, and some rows leave it out.

>-|TRBJ1-4|-|TRBV12-3/TRBV12-4
CASRGQGRNEKLFF
TGTGCCAGCAGGGGGCAGGGGCGGAACGAAAAACTGTTTTTT
>many|TRBJ2-7|-|TRBV30
CAWIRGDNYEQYF
TGTGCCTGGATCAGGGGGGATAACTACGAGCAGTACTTC
>-|TRBJ1-2|-|TRBV7-9
CASSLEEGITYGYTF
TGTGCCAGCAGCTTAGAGGAGGGGATAACCTATGGCTACACCTTC
>few|TRBJ2-7|-|TRBV7-2
CASSLGLTPSYEQCF
TGTGCCAGCAGCTTGGGACTTACTCCCTCCTACGAGCAGTGCTTC
>few|TRBJ2-1|-|TRBV7-2
CASSLEISDGYNEQFF
TGTGCCAGCAGCTTAGAGATTTCGGACGGGTACAATGAGCAGTTCTTC
>-|TRBJ2-3|TRBD1|TRBV9
CASSVDRGLGGDTQYF
TGTGCCAGCAGCGTGGACAGGGGGCTTGGGGGGGATACGCAGTATTTT
>few|TRBJ2-7|TRBD2|TRBV7-9
CASTLLAGGLEQYF
TGTGCCAGCACCTTACTAGCGGGAGGGCTCGAGCAGTACTTC
>many|TRBJ2-7|-|TRBV5-1
CASSLGHNYEQYF
TGTGCCAGCAGTTTAGGGCACAACTACGAGCAGTACTTC
>many|TRBJ2-5|-|TRBV20-1
CSASNRVKETQYF
TGCAGTGCTAGCAACAGGGTGAAGGAGACCCAGTACTTC
>-|TRBJ1-3|-|TRBV29-1
CSVATDGNTIYF
TGCAGCGTAGCGACGGATGGAAACACCATATATTTT
>many|TRBJ2-7|-|TRBV30
CAWSGTHSYEQYF
TGTGCCTGGAGTGGGACACACTCCTACGAGCAGTACTTC
>few|TRBJ1-5|TRBD1|TRBV7-9
CASSPGTGQNQPQHF
TGTGCCAGCAGCCCTGGGACAGGCCAAAATCAGCCCCAGCATTTT
>many|TRBJ1-4|-|TRBV11-2
CASSSTVTNEKLFF
TGTGCCAGCAGCTCCACGGTAACTAATGAAAAACTGTTTTTT
>many|TRBJ2-1|-|TRBV10-3
CAISTPATGNEQFF
TGTGCCATCAGTACCCCAGCTACAGGGAATGAGCAGTTCTTC
>many|TRBJ2-1|-|TRBV24-1
CATSDWGAHEQFF
TGTGCCACCAGTGATTGGGGGGCCCATGAGCAGTTCTTC
>-|TRBJ2-2|-|TRBV28
CASSPRGPANTGELFF
TGTGCCAGCAGTCCTCGGGGCCCCGCGAACACCGGGGAGCTGTTTTTT
>many|TRBJ2-7|-|TRBV12-3/TRBV12-4
CASSAPGFYEQYF
TGTGCCAGCAGTGCCCCAGGTTTTTACGAGCAGTACTTC
>many|TRBJ1-2|-|TRBV27
CASSRSIRYGYTF
TGTGCCAGCAGCCGTAGCATCCGCTATGGCTACACCTTC
>-|TRBJ2-3|-|TRBV6-1
CASRRAGSTDTQYF
TGTGCCAGCAGAAGGGCCGGTAGCACAGATACGCAGTATTTT
>-|TRBJ2-3|-|TRBV4-1
CASSQAAGTDTDTQYF
TGCGCCAGCAGCCAGGCCGCGGGAACAGACACAGATACGCAGTATTTT
>few|TRBJ1-2|TRBD1|TRBV29-1
CSVLTGAWNGYTF
TGCAGCGTCTTAACAGGGGCTTGGAATGGCTACACCTTC
>many|TRBJ1-4|-|TRBV3-1
CASSRTGFGEKLFF
TGTGCCAGCAGTCGAACAGGCTTTGGAGAAAAACTGTTTTTT
>many|TRBJ2-1|-|TRBV20-1
CSASVRVNEQFF
TGCAGTGCTTCTGTTCGAGTTAATGAGCAGTTCTTC
>-|TRBJ2-1|TRBD2|TRBV20-1
CSARDIAGGPYNEQFF
TGCAGTGCTAGAGATATAGCGGGAGGGCCCTACAATGAGCAGTTCTTC
>-|TRBJ1-1|-|TRBV29-1
CSVEGRSDTYSNTEAFF
TGCAGCGTTGAAGGACGGTCCGATACCTACTCGAACACTGAAGCTTTCTTT
>many|TRBJ2-7|-|TRBV12-3/TRBV12-4
CASSFSLGTEQYF
TGTGCCAGCAGTTTCAGTCTAGGGACAGAGCAGTACTTC
>few|TRBJ1-5|-|TRBV12-3/TRBV12-4
CASSLERQPQHF
TGTGCCAGCAGTTTAGAGAGGCAGCCCCAGCATTTT
>many|TRBJ2-3|-|TRBV2
CASIRVTTDTQYF
TGTGCCAGCATCCGGGTAACCACAGATACGCAGTATTTT
>many|TRBJ2-3|-|TRBV15
CATSRAGRTDTQYF
TGTGCCACCAGCCGGGCAGGGCGCACAGATACGCAGTATTTT
>many|TRBJ2-7|TRBD2|TRBV28
CASSVTSGTFYEQYF
TGTGCCAGCAGCGTTACTAGCGGAACTTTCTACGAGCAGTACTTC
>many|TRBJ2-1|TRBD2|TRBV7-3
CASSLAGESYNEQFF
TGTGCCAGCAGCTTGGCGGGAGAGTCCTACAATGAGCAGTTCTTC
>-|TRBJ1-4|-|TRBV7-9
CASSKLVGGNEKLFF
TGTGCCAGCAGCAAACTGGTAGGGGGAAATGAAAAACTGTTTTTT
>few|TRBJ1-5|TRBD1|TRBV6-1
CASSPGTENNQPQHF
TGTGCCAGCAGTCCCGGGACAGAAAACAATCAGCCCCAGCATTTT
>many|TRBJ1-1|-|TRBV6-2/TRBV6-3
CASSYATVFEAFF
TGTGCCAGCAGTTACGCCACAGTTTTTGAAGCTTTCTTT
>-|TRBJ2-1|-|TRBV24-1
CATSDLNEQFF
TGTGCCACCAGTGATTTGAATGAGCAGTTCTTC
>-|TRBJ1-3|-|TRBV18
CASSPLSGPGNTIYF
TGTGCCAGCTCACCTTTGTCAGGGCCCGGAAACACCATATATTTT
>many|TRBJ2-1|-|TRBV2
CASSEAWERTYNEQFF
TGTGCCAGCAGTGAAGCCTGGGAGCGGACATACAATGAGCAGTTCTTC
>-|TRBJ2-5|-|TRBV7-6
CASSQGGVQYF
TGTGCCAGCAGCCAGGGGGGAGTCCAGTACTTC
>-|TRBJ2-3|-|TRBV27
CASRGGPGHLWDTQYF
TGTGCCAGCAGGGGAGGACCGGGACATCTTTGGGATACGCAGTATTTT
>few|TRBJ2-1|TRBD2|TRBV6-1
CASSISGVQSYNEQFF
TGTGCCAGCAGTATTAGCGGGGTACAATCCTACAATGAGCAGTTCTTC
>few|TRBJ1-6|-|TRBV27
CASSPRQIYNSPLHF
TGTGCCAGCAGTCCGAGACAAATTTATAATTCACCCCTCCACTTT
>many|TRBJ1-2|-|TRBV3-1
CASSQGTGTAYGYTF
TGTGCCAGCAGCCAAGGAACCGGGACGGCCTATGGCTACACCTTC
>few|TRBJ2-1|TRBD2|TRBV7-8
CASSTRTSRVVYNEQFF
TGTGCCAGCAGCACGCGGACTAGCCGGGTGGTATACAATGAGCAGTTCTTC
>-|TRBJ2-2|-|TRBV11-3
CASSLGDNTGELFF
TGTGCCAGCAGCTTGGGGGATAACACCGGGGAGCTGTTTTTT
>few|TRBJ1-5|-|TRBV3-1
CASSQVGVGQPQHF
TGTGCCAGCAGCCAAGTGGGGGTGGGTCAGCCCCAGCATTTT
>many|TRBJ1-5|-|TRBV11-2
CASSQSFAQPQHF
TGTGCCAGCAGCCAATCTTTCGCTCAGCCCCAGCATTTT